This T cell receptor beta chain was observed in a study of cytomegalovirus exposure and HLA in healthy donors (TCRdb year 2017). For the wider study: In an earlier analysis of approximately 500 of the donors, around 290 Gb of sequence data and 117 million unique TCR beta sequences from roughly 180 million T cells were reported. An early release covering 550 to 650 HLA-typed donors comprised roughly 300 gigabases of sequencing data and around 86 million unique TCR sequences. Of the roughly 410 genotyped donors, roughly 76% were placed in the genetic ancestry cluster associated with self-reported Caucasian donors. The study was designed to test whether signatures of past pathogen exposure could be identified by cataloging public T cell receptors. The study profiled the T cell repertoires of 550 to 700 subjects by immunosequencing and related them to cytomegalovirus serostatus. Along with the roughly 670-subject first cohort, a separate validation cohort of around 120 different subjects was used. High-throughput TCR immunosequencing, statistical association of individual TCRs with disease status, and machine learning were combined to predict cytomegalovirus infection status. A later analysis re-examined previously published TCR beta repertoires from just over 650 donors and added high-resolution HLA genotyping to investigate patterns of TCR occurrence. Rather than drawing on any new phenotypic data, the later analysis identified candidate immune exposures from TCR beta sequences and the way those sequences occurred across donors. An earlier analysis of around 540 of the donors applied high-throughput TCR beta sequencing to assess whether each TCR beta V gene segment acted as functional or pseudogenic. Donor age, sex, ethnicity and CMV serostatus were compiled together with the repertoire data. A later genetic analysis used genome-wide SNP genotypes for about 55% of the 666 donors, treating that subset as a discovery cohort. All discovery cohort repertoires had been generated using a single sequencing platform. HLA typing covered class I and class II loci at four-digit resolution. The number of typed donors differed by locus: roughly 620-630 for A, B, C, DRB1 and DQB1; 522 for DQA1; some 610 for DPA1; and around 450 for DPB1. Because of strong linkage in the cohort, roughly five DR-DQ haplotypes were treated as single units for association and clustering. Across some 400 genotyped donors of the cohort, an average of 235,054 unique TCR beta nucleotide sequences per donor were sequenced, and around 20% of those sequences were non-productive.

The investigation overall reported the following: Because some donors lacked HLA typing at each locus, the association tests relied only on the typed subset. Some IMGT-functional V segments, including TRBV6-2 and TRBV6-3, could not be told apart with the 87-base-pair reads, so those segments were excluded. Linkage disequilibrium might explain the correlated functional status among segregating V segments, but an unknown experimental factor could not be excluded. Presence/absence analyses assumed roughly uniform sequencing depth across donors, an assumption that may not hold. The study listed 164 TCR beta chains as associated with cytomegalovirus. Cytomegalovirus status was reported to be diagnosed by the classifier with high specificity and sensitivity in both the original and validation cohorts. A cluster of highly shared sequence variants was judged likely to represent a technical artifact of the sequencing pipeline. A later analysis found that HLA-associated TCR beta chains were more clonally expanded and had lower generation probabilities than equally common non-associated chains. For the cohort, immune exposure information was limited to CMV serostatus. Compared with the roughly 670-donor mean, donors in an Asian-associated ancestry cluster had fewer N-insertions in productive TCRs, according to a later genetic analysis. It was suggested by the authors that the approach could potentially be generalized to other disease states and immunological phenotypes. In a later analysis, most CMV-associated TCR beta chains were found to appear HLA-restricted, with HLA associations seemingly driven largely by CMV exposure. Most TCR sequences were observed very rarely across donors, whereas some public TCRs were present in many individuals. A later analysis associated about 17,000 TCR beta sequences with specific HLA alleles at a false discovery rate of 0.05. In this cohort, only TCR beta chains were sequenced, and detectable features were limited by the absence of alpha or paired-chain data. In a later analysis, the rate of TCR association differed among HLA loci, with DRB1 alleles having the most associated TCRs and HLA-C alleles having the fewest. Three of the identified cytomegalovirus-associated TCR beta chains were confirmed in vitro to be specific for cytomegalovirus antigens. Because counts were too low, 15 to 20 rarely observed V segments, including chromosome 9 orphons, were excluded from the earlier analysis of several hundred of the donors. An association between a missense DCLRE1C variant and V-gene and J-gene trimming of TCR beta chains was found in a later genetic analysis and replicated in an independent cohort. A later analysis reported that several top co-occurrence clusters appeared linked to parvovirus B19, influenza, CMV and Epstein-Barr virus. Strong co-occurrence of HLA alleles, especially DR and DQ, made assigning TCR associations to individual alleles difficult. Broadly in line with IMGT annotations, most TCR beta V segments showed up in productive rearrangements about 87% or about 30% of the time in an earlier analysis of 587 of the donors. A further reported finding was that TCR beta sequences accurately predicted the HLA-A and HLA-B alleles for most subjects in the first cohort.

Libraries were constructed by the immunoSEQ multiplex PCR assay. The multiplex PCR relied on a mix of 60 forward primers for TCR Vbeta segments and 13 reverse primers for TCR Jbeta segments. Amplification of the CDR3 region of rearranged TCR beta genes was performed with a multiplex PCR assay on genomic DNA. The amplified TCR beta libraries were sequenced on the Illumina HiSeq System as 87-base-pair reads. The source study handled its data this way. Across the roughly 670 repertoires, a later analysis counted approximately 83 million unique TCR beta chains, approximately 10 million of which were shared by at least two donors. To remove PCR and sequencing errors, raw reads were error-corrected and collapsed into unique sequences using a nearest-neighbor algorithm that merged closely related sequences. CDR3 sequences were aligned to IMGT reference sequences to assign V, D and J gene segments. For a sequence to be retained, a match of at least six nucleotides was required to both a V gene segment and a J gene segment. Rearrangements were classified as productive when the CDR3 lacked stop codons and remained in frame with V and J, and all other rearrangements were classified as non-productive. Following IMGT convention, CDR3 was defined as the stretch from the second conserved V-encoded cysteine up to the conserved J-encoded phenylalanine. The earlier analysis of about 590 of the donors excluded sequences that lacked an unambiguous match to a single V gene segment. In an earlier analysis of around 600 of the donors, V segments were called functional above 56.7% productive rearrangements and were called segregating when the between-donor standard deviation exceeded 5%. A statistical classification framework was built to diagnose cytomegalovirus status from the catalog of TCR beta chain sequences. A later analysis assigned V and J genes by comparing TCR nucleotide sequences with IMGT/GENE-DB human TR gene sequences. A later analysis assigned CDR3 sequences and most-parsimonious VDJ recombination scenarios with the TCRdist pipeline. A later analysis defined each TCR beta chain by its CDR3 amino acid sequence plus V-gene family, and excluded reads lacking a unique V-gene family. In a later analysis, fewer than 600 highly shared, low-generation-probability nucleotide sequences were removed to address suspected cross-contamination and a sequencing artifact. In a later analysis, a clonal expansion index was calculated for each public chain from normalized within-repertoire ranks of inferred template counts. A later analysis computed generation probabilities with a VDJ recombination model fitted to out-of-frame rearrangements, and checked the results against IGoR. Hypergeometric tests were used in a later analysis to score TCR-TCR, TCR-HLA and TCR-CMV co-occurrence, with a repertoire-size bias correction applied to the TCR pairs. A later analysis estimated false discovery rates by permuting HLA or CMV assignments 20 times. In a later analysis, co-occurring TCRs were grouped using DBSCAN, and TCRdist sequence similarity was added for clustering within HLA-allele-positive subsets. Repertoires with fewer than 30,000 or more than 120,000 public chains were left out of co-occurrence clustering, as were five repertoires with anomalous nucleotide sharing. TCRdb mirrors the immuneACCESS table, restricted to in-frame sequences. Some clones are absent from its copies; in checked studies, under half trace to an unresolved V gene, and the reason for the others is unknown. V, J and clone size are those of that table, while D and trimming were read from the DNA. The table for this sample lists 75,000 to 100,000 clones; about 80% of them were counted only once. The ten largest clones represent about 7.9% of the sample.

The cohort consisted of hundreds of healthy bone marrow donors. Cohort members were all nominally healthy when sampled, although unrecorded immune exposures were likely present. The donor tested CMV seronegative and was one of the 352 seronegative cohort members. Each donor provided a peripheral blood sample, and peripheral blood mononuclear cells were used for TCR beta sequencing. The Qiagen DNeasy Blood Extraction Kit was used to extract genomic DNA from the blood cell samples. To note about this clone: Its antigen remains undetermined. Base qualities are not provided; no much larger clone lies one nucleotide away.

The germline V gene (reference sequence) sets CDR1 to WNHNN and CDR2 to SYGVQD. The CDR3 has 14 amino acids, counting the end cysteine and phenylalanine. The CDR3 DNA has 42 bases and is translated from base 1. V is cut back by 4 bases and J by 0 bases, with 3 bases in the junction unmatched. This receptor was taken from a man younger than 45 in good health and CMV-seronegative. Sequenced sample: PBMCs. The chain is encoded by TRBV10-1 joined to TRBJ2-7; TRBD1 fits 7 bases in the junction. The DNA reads TGCGCCAGCAGTGCGGCAGGGGGCTCCTACGAGCAGTACTTC. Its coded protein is CASSAAGGSYEQYF.